A selection of T cell receptor beta chains follows, all from one sample in a study of beta chain features in type 1 diabetes. Data came from immunoSEQ multiplex PCR; TCRdb stores just in-frame clones and leaves some out. Altogether over 100,000 clones are present, 40% being singletons, with the ten largest covering roughly 0.064%. The source material was stem cell memory CD4+ T cells from blood. The receptors derive from a young woman in good health. Both conserved end residues are part of each CDR3. A D gene is named only where the DNA matches it firmly.

v_gene	j_gene	d_gene	CDR3aa
TRBV29-1	TRBJ1-1	.	CSVVELATEAFF
TRBV28	TRBJ2-7	.	CASSFAPAGSYEQYF
TRBV5-4	TRBJ2-1	.	CASRPDTYNEQFF
TRBV7-2	TRBJ2-1	.	CASSFGATRSYNEQFF
TRBV9	TRBJ2-7	TRBD2	CASSGPDKLAGGGEQYF
TRBV6-5	TRBJ2-7	TRBD2	CASSYVGSGSYEQYF
TRBV7-3	TRBJ2-1	.	CASSLGPGQPYNEQFF
TRBV28	TRBJ2-3	.	CASSPWTASTDTQYF
TRBV4-3	TRBJ2-3	TRBD2	CASSQAGASGAFTDTQYF
TRBV5-4	TRBJ1-2	TRBD1	CASSLGGQGYYGYTF
TRBV6-1	TRBJ2-7	.	CASTTRPTYEQYF
TRBV30	TRBJ1-2	.	CAWTHLNYGYTF
TRBV7-9	TRBJ2-1	.	CASSLRDSSYNEQFF
TRBV19	TRBJ1-5	TRBD1	CASSTDRGQDQPQHF
TRBV10-3	TRBJ2-7	TRBD2	CAISGSPGRRSSYEQYF
TRBV18	TRBJ2-7	.	CASSPQTGETYEQYF
TRBV4-1	TRBJ2-2	TRBD2	CASSRGSASGRDTGELFF
TRBV28	TRBJ2-2	TRBD2	CASSFTSGRRGGELFF
TRBV10-3	TRBJ1-5	.	CAISESPARGQPQHF
TRBV19	TRBJ2-1	TRBD2	CASSIRGRAEVINNEQFF
TRBV11-2	TRBJ2-3	TRBD2	CASRRPGLASDTQYF
TRBV4-1	TRBJ2-1	TRBD2	CASSQSSGAPLNEQFF
TRBV29-1	TRBJ1-1	.	CSVAGVNTEAFF
TRBV10-3	TRBJ2-1	TRBD2	CAISTGTSGRASYNEQFF
TRBV28	TRBJ2-1	.	CASQTGTLSNEQFF
TRBV28	TRBJ1-3	.	CASSRTLPGNTIYF
TRBV6-1	TRBJ2-1	.	CASTRASYNEQFF
TRBV7-3	TRBJ2-1	TRBD2	CASRNPREREGEQFF
TRBV30	TRBJ2-1	.	CAWSVIVPSFVDEQFF
TRBV7-9	TRBJ2-1	TRBD1	CASSLQGGSYNEQFF
TRBV5-1	TRBJ2-7	.	CASSGLYEQYF
TRBV7-2	TRBJ2-1	.	CASSSTPGPYNEQFF
TRBV29-1	TRBJ2-7	.	CSVETSTYEQYF
TRBV30	TRBJ1-2	TRBD1	CAWSPTGLRYGYTF
TRBV6-5	TRBJ2-2	TRBD2	CASARLAGNTGELFF
TRBV11-2	TRBJ1-2	.	CASSSRQGIGYTF
TRBV5-1	TRBJ2-5	TRBD1	CASSQELTGMETQYF
TRBV4-3	TRBJ2-7	TRBD2	CASSPKRGLAGGYEQYF
TRBV6-1	TRBJ1-1	.	CASNKNTEAFF
TRBV6-1	TRBJ1-1	.	CAIGTLNTEAFF